The 3 T cell receptor beta chains below were found in one sample sequenced in a study of blood T cell repertoires in COVID-19. Assay used: immunoSEQ multiplex PCR; TCRdb lists only in-frame clones, some missing. The sample lists 150,000 or so clones; 82% were seen once. Sequenced input: PBMCs or T cells enriched from blood (not recorded which). The receptors come from a man over 45 who had recovered from COVID-19.

V usage is TRBV5-1 and J usage is TRBJ2-7; weak D call: TRBD2 (6 bases). The germline CDR1 and CDR2 sequences are SGHRS and YFSETQ. There are 13 residues in the CDR3. V lost 4 bases and J 5 bases, leaving 13 bases between the germline ends. The CDR3 spells CASSVRGSDEQYF. CDR3 bases: TGCGCCAGCAGCGTCCGGGGGTCCGACGAGCAGTACTTC.

The chain is built from TRBV7-2 and TRBJ2-3; 11 bases match TRBD1. Losses at the gene ends were 5 bases for V and 6 bases for J; bases not matched to a gene: 4. The germline gives CDR1 SGHTA, CDR2 FQGNSA. The CDR3 length is 14 residues. As DNA, the CDR3 is TGTGCCAGCAGCACGGGACAGGGGGTGGATACGCAGTATTTT. It encodes CASSTGQGVDTQYF.

V gene TRBV5-1 combines with J gene TRBJ1-5; D perhaps matches TRBD1 (6 bases). CDR1 is SGHRS and CDR2 is YFSETQ in the germline V gene. Deletions cut 4 bases from V and 4 bases from J, with 15 bases between. The CDR3 contains 15 residues. This CDR3 reads CASSVDTGRNQPQHF. In nucleotides, the CDR3 is TGCGCCAGCAGCGTAGATACAGGGAGAAATCAGCCCCAGCATTTT.